This TCR beta chain appears in the sequencing data of a study of human T cells and chemical hapten exposure. Overall study context: Small pooled library volume differences chiefly drove per-sample TCR yield variation.

Worth noting for this clonotype: The antigen is undetermined.

From the RACE reads, TCRdb called clonotypes with MiXCR, one entry per CDR3 protein. There are under 55,000 distinct CDR3 sequences in the sample; 9.9% occur only once, and approximately 15% lies in the top ten. Time point denoted: patch test 3, about 24 weeks after DPC sensitization. Treatment reported: therapeutic diphenylcyclopropenone sensitization with weekly scalp DPC. Whole blood, unfractionated, served as the material for total RNA extraction. Study findings and constraints: The number of TCRs over 1 in 1000 frequency stayed unchanged after DPC.

In germline, CDR1 is DFQATT, CDR2 SNEGSKA (reference sequence). V was pared by 3 bases and J by 6 bases, with 14 bases between. The CDR3 contains 13 residues. This chain joins TRBV20-1 and TRBJ1-1; D perhaps matches TRBD1 (5 bases). Sequencing was performed on whole blood, taken in connection with sensitization to the hapten diphenylcyclopropenone (DPC). This TCR derives from a woman aged 40 to 49 with alopecia areata. Some clones in this sample may be carry-over from other donors' samples. Written as DNA, the CDR3 is TGCAGTGCTAGTCAGGCAGGGACGCCTGAAGCTTTCTTT. Amino acids: CSASQAGTPEAFF.